This TCR beta chain is from a study of OX40 agonist ivuxolimab in advanced cancers. Study observations and caveats: Expanded clones tended on average to be more numerous among CD8+ T cells than CD4+. Blood T cells, both CD4+ and CD8+, expanded clonally by week 6 at 0.1 to 3.0 mg/kg. Some of the lowest clonal expansion was seen in partial responders at 0.1-3.0 mg/kg.

The CDR3 length is 15 residues. Germline V gives CDR1 PRHDT, CDR2 FYEKMQ (reference sequence). V was pared by 3 bases and J by 6 bases, with 8 bases of the junction left unmatched. Assay: immunoSEQ multiplex PCR; the TCRdb copy retains only in-frame clones and omits some. The data show roughly 60,000 clones, with 94% seen just once and roughly 19% held by the top ten. Remarks on this clone: Its antigen is currently unknown.

The sequencing used CD4+ or CD8+ T cells sorted from blood, collected in a trial of the OX40 agonist ivuxolimab. V gene TRBV13 combines with J gene TRBJ1-2, with 9 bases lining up with TRBD1. The origin of this receptor is an adult with an advanced solid tumor such as melanoma, head and neck, liver or kidney cancer. Here the CDR3 reads CASSFSGTGKDGYTF. DNA of the CDR3: TGTGCCAGCAGCTTTTCCGGGACAGGGAAGGATGGCTACACCTTC.